These T cell receptor beta chains were read from a single sample in a study of shared clonotypes between healthy human individuals. Sequencing was performed with immunoSEQ multiplex PCR; in TCRdb, only in-frame clones are kept and a portion is missing. This sample has about 2 million clones, with approximately 94% found just once. The sample comprised naive CD8+ T cells sorted from blood. The receptors derive from a man between 18 and 35 years old in good health. Both conserved end residues are part of each CDR3. Each record gives: clone size, D gene, J gene, V gene, CDR3 DNA, CDR3 protein. D genes are given only for firm matches. Rows give clone size only sometimes, using once, few, many, or a class for an expanded clone.

>.|.|TRBJ2-7|TRBV5-6
TGTGCCAGCAGCTTGTCTTCTGGGGTTTGGACCTACGAGCAGTACTTC
CASSLSSGVWTYEQYF
>.|TRBD1|TRBJ1-4|TRBV27
TGTGCCAGCAGTGGGACAGGGGGCTATGAAAAACTGTTTTTT
CASSGTGGYEKLFF
>.|.|TRBJ2-3|TRBV28
TGTGCCAGCAGATTCGGCGGCGGGGGCACAGATACGCAGTATTTT
CASRFGGGGTDTQYF
>.|TRBD1|TRBJ2-7|TRBV5-4
TGTGCCAGCAGCCTGGACAGGGCTTTCTACGAGCAGTACTTC
CASSLDRAFYEQYF
>.|.|TRBJ1-3|TRBV11-2
TGTGCCAGCAGCCCTACCCGGGACTCCTACTCTGGAAACACCATATATTTT
CASSPTRDSYSGNTIYF
>.|.|TRBJ1-4|TRBV6-5
TGTGCCACCAAGGGGTCCCTTGCAACTAATGAAAAACTGTTTTTT
CATKGSLATNEKLFF
>.|.|TRBJ1-2|TRBV5-6
TGTGCCAGCAGATGGGAAGGGGGAGGCTACACCTTC
CASRWEGGGYTF
>.|.|TRBJ1-3|TRBV4-1
TGCGCCAGCAGCCAAGACGGTGGGGGCGTGGGAAACACCATATATTTT
CASSQDGGGVGNTIYF
>.|TRBD2|TRBJ2-5|TRBV5-5
TGTGCCAGCAGCTTGCTCCTAGCGGCCTACCAAGAGACCCAGTACTTC
CASSLLLAAYQETQYF
>once|.|TRBJ2-1|TRBV9
TGTGCCAGCAGCGTAGGGCCGAGCTCCTACAATGAGCAGTTCTTC
CASSVGPSSYNEQFF
>.|TRBD1|TRBJ1-6|TRBV27
TGTGCCAGCAGTTTCGTACAGGGGTTTGATTCACCCCTCCACTTT
CASSFVQGFDSPLHF
>.|.|TRBJ2-7|TRBV9
TGTGCCAGCAGCGTAGGGGGTGGTAGATCCCACGAGCAGTACTTC
CASSVGGGRSHEQYF
>.|.|TRBJ2-1|TRBV9
TGTGCCAGCAGCGTAGTTTTGGCGGATGAACAGTTCTTC
CASSVVLADEQFF
>once|.|TRBJ2-7|TRBV4-1
TGCGCCAGCAGCCAAAGGTTCCAGGGTGCCTACGAGCAGTACTTC
CASSQRFQGAYEQYF
>.|TRBD1|TRBJ2-5|TRBV6-5
TGTGCCAGCAGCTCGACAGGGGCGCTCCGAGAGACCCAGTACTTC
CASSSTGALRETQYF
>.|.|TRBJ1-2|TRBV5-4
TGTGCCAGCAGCCTGGAAGCACTCCCGTATGGCTACACCTTC
CASSLEALPYGYTF
>.|.|TRBJ1-2|TRBV4-3
TGCGCCAGCAGCCAAGGACGGTTTGCGGCCGTAGGCTACACCTTC
CASSQGRFAAVGYTF
>.|.|TRBJ1-1|TRBV7-6
TGTGCCAGCAGCTTAGGGGGGCCGGAAGCTTTCTTT
CASSLGGPEAFF
>.|TRBD2|TRBJ2-2|TRBV9
TGTGCCAGCAGCTTCCGGACTAGCGGAGCGAACACCGGGGAGCTGTTTTTT
CASSFRTSGANTGELFF
>.|TRBD2|TRBJ2-1|TRBV4-3
TGCGCCAGCAGCCAACGGGGGAGGGCCGTCGATGAGCAGTTCTTC
CASSQRGRAVDEQFF
>.|TRBD1|TRBJ2-2|TRBV19
TGTGCCAGTAGTATCACAGGGGCCACCGGGGAGCTGTTTTTT
CASSITGATGELFF
>.|TRBD1|TRBJ2-2|TRBV5-1
TGCGCCACCACACAGGGGGCAGCCGGGGAGCTGTTTTTT
CATTQGAAGELFF
>once|.|TRBJ1-2|TRBV6-1
TGTGCCAGCAGTGAATGGTTGAATAACTATGGCTACACCTTC
CASSEWLNNYGYTF
>.|.|TRBJ1-1|TRBV19
TGTGCCAGTAAGGAGAGGGGATGGAACACTGAAGCTTTCTTT
CASKERGWNTEAFF
>.|TRBD1|TRBJ1-2|TRBV30
TGTGCCGCTCTGGGACAGTCTGGTGGCTACACCTTT
CAALGQSGGYTF
>few|.|TRBJ2-7|TRBV10-3
TGTGCCATCAGCCCGGACAGTTCCTACGAGCAGTACTTC
CAISPDSSYEQYF
>.|.|TRBJ2-2|TRBV6-1
TGTGCCAGCATGGCACCTTCCTACACCGGGGAGCTGTTTTTT
CASMAPSYTGELFF
>.|.|TRBJ1-6|TRBV30
TGTGCCTGGGGGCACAATGCGGATTCACCCCTCCACTTT
CAWGHNADSPLHF
>.|TRBD2|TRBJ2-1|TRBV5-1
TGCGCCAGCAGCTTAACGCGGGGGAACTACAATGAGCAGTTCTTC
CASSLTRGNYNEQFF
>.|.|TRBJ2-5|TRBV29-1
TGCAGCCCCAAAGGGAGGCAAGAGACCCAGTACTTC
CSPKGRQETQYF
>.|.|TRBJ1-1|TRBV28
TGTGCCAGCAGTTTAAGGGACGTAAACACTGAAGCTTTCTTT
CASSLRDVNTEAFF
>.|TRBD2|TRBJ2-7|TRBV18
TGTGCCAGCTCACCTGACCGGACTAGCGGCTACGAGCAGTACTTC
CASSPDRTSGYEQYF
>.|TRBD1|TRBJ2-7|TRBV7-2
TGTGCCAGCAGCTTAGCCCCCGCCGGACAGGGGGCTAGTGAGCAGTACTTC
CASSLAPAGQGASEQYF
>.|.|TRBJ1-4|TRBV7-9
TGTGCCAGCAGCTATGGAGGGGATAAACTGTTTTTT
CASSYGGDKLFF
>.|.|TRBJ2-7|TRBV7-2
TGTGCCAGCAGTTTTGACAGTTTCTCCTACGAGCAGTACTTC
CASSFDSFSYEQYF
>.|.|TRBJ2-1|TRBV4-1
TGCGCCAGCAGCCAGGAGGGACGGCCAACCTACAATGAGCAGTTCTTC
CASSQEGRPTYNEQFF
>.|.|TRBJ1-5|TRBV5-1
TGCGCCAGCAGCTTGGGTGGGGGGGCTAATCAGCCCCAGCATTTT
CASSLGGGANQPQHF
>.|.|TRBJ2-1|TRBV2
TGTGCCAGCAGTGAAAGGCCAGGGGAATACAATGAGCAGTTCTTC
CASSERPGEYNEQFF
>.|.|TRBJ2-7|TRBV5-1
TGCGCCAGCAGCGCCATACAGGCCGCCTACGAGCAGTACTTC
CASSAIQAAYEQYF
>.|.|TRBJ2-7|TRBV9
TGTGCCAGCAGCGCGGGCTACGAGCAGTACTTC
CASSAGYEQYF
>.|TRBD1|TRBJ2-7|TRBV4-1
TGCGCCAGCAGCCCGCGGACAGGGGGCGGCGAGCAGTACTTC
CASSPRTGGGEQYF
>.|.|TRBJ2-3|TRBV5-4
TGTGCCAGCATCCCGACGGGGGCGGGCCCCACAGATACGCAGTATTTT
CASIPTGAGPTDTQYF
>.|TRBD2|TRBJ2-5|TRBV7-9
TGTGCCAGCAGCTCGCGCGTCCGGGGGGGAGAGACCCAGTACTTC
CASSSRVRGGETQYF
>.|TRBD2|TRBJ2-3|TRBV7-7
TGTGCTAGCGGGCTCTATCGCTCTGATACGCAGTATTTT
CASGLYRSDTQYF
>.|.|TRBJ2-2|TRBV4-1
TGCGCCAGCAGCCAATCATTGAACACCGGGGAGCTGTTTTTT
CASSQSLNTGELFF
>.|TRBD2|TRBJ2-7|TRBV11-3
TGTGCCAGCAGCTTAGATCAAGCGCAGCGGGGGGGCTGGGCCGAGCAGTACTTC
CASSLDQAQRGGWAEQYF
>.|.|TRBJ2-1|TRBV11-2
TGTGCCAGCAGCTTAGTATTAGGACTGTCGACCTACAATGAGCAGTTCTTC
CASSLVLGLSTYNEQFF
>once|TRBD1|TRBJ2-7|TRBV28
TGTGCCGGCAGTACAGGGGTCCAACCCTACGAGCAGTACTTC
CAGSTGVQPYEQYF
>.|.|TRBJ1-4|TRBV6-5
TGTGCCAGCAGCAACGAGAGGGATTACGAAAAACTGTTTTTT
CASSNERDYEKLFF
>.|.|TRBJ2-6|TRBV14
TGTGCCAGCCGCCCTGGGACCTCTGGGGCCAACGTCCTGACTTTC
CASRPGTSGANVLTF